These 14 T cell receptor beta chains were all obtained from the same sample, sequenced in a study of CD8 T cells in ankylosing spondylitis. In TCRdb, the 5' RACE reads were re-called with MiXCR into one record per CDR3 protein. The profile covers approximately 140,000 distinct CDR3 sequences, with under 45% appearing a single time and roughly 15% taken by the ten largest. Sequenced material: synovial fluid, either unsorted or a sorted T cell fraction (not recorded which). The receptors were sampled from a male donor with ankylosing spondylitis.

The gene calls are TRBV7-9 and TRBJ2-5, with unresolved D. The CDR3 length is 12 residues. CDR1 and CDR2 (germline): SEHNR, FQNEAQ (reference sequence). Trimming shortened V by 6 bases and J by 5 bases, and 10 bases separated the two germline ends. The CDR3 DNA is TGTGCCAGCAGACAAGGAGAGGAGACCCAGTACTTC. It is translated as CASRQGEETQYF.

CDR3: CSELHSQVPNYGYTF. In DNA form, the CDR3 reads TGCAGCGAACTCCACTCTCAGGTCCCTAACTATGGCTACACCTTC. The genes are TRBV20-1 and TRBJ1-2; D not certain. CDR1 is DFQATT, CDR2 SNEGSKA, per germline (reference sequence). The CDR3 covers 15 residues.

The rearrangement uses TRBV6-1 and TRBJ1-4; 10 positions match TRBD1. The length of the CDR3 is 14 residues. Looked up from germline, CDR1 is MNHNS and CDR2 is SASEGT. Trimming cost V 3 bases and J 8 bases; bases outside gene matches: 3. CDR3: CASSEGQGPEKLFF. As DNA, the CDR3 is TGTGCCAGCAGTGAGGGACAGGGGCCCGAAAAACTGTTTTTT.

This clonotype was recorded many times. The DNA of the CDR3 is TGTGCCAGCAGCTCTCCAGGGGTTAGCACAGATACGCAGTATTTT. This gives the protein CASSSPGVSTDTQYF. The chain couples TRBV7-9 to TRBJ2-3, with D possibly being TRBD1 (6 bases). The germline V gene encodes CDR1 SEHNR and CDR2 FQNEAQ (reference sequence). Trimming took off 4 bases at V and 0 bases at J, with 11 bases between the two ends. CDR3 length equals 15 residues.

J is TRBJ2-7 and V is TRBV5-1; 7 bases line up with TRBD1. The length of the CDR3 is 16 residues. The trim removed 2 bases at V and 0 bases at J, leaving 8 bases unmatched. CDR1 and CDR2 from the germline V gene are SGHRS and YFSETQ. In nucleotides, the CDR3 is TGCGCCAGCAGCTTTAGGTGGGCAGGGGGCTCCTACGAGCAGTACTTC. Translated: CASSFRWAGGSYEQYF. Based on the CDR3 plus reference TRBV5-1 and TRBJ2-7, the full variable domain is KAGVTQTPRYLIKTRGQQVTLSCSPISGHRSVSWYQQTPGQGLQFLFEYFSETQRNKGNFPGRFSGRQFSNSRSEMNVSTLELGDSALYLCASSFRWAGGSYEQYFGPGTRLTVT.

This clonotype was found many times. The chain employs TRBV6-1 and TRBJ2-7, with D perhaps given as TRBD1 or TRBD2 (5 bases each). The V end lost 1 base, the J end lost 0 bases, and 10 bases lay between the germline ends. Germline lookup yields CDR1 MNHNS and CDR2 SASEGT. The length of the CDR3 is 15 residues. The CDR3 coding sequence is TGTGCCAGCAGTGAAGATCCAGGGAGCTCCTACGAGCAGTACTTC. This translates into CASSEDPGSSYEQYF.

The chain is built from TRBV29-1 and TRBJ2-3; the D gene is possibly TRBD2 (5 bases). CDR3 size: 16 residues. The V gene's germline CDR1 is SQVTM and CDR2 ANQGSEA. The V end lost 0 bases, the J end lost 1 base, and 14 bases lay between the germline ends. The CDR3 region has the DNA TGCAGCGTTGAAGATCTTGGAGGAGGCCGCACAGATACGCAGTATTTT. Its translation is CSVEDLGGGRTDTQYF.

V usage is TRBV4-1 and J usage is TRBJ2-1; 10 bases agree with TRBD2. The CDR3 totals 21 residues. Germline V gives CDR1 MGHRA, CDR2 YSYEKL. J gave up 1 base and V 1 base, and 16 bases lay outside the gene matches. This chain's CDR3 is CASSQVKMGSGRPLSYNEQFF. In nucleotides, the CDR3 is TGCGCCAGCAGCCAAGTTAAGATGGGTAGCGGGAGGCCGTTATCCTACAATGAGCAGTTCTTC.

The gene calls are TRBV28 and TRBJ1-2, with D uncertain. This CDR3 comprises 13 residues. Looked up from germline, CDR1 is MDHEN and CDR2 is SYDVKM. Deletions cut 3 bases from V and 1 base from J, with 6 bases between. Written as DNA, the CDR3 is TGTGCCAGCAGTTTTCCCTTTAACTATGGCTACACCTTC. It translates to CASSFPFNYGYTF.

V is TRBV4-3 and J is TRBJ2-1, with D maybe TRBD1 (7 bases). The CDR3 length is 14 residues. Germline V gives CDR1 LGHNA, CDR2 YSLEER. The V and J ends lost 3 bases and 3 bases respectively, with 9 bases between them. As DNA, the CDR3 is TGCGCCAGCAGCCAGCGGGACAGCTACAATGAGCAGTTCTTC. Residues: CASSQRDSYNEQFF.

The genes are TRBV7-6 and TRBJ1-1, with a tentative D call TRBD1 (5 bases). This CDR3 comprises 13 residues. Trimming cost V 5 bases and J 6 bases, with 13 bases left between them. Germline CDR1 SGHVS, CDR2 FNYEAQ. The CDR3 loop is CASSPFVGAEAFF. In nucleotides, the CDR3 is TGTGCCAGCAGCCCATTTGTGGGGGCTGAAGCTTTCTTT.

The chain's CDR3 is CAIRSTGNYGYTF. Written as DNA, the CDR3 is TGTGCCATCAGATCGACCGGCAACTATGGCTACACCTTC. This rearrangement joins TRBV10-3 to TRBJ1-2, with no clear D. The germline V gene has CDR1 ENHRY and CDR2 SYGVKD. V was pared by 6 bases and J by 2 bases, with 10 bases between. This CDR3 is 13 amino acids long.

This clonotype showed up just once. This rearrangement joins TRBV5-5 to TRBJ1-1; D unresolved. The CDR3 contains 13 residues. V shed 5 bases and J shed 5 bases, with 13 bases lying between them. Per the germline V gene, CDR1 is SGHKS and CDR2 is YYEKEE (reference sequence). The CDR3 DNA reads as TGTGCCAGCAGTCCGGACGGGCGGACTGAAGCTTTCTTT. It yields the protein CASSPDGRTEAFF. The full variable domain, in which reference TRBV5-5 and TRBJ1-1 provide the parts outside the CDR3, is DAGVTQSPTHLIKTRGQQVTLRCSPISGHKSVSWYQQVLGQGPQFIFQYYEKEERGRGNFPDRFSARQFPNYSSELNVNALLLGDSALYLCASSPDGRTEAFFGQGTRLTVV.

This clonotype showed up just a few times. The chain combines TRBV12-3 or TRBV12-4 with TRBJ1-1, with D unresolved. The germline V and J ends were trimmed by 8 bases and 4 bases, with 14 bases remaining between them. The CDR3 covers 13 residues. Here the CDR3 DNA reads TGTGCCAGCGCCGGGTCCCTTGTCACTGAAGCTTTCTTT. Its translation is CASAGSLVTEAFF.